The 13 T cell receptor beta chains below were found in one sample sequenced in a study of radiotherapy plus CTLA-4 blockade in lung cancer. Profiled with immunoSEQ multiplex PCR; TCRdb holds only in-frame clones, not every one. The sample has some 90,000 clones; about 86% are singletons. The sequences come from peripheral blood, collected from a patient treated with radiotherapy plus ipilimumab. Every receptor here comes from a human donor with non-small cell lung cancer who had a partial response to radiotherapy plus ipilimumab.

The chain has TRBV19 and TRBJ1-2; D is perhaps TRBD1 (6 bases). The V end was cut by 5 bases, the J end by 4 bases, with 8 bases between. Per the germline V gene, CDR1 is LNHDA and CDR2 is SQIVND (reference sequence). This CDR3 comprises 12 residues. For the CDR3, the DNA is TGTGCCAGTAGTCGGACAGCCTATGGCTACACCTTC. Protein sequence: CASSRTAYGYTF.

The chain combines TRBV7-2 with TRBJ2-7; 8 bases agree with TRBD2. Germline lookup yields CDR1 SGHTA and CDR2 FQGNSA. The CDR3 contains 14 residues. V lost 2 bases and J lost 5; bases outside the gene matches: 5. The CDR3 sequence is CASSLHGRVNEQYV. The CDR3 DNA follows: TGTGCCAGCAGCTTACACGGGAGGGTTAACGAGCAGTACGTC.

The chain employs TRBV29-1 and TRBJ1-1; no clear D gene. The CDR3 length is 11 residues. V was trimmed by 8 bases and J by 3 bases, leaving 10 bases between them. Germline assignment: CDR1 SQVTM and CDR2 ANQGSEA. This chain's CDR3 is CSFNSYTEAFF. The CDR3 coding sequence is TGCAGCTTCAACAGTTACACTGAAGCTTTCTTT.

To note about this clone: A read error may produce the germline difference seen at one junction end. This sequence joins TRBV4-1 and TRBJ2-5, with a possible D match to TRBD1 (6 bases). Germline values: CDR1 MGHRA, CDR2 YSYEKL. CDR3 length equals 15 residues. CDR3 bases: TGCGCCAGCAGCCAAGCCACAGGGAACCACGAGACCCAGTACTTC. As protein: CASSQATGNHETQYF.

The chain combines TRBV7-9 with TRBJ2-1; D unclear. The CDR3 has 14 amino acids. V lost 4 bases, J lost 2 bases, and 9 bases lay in between. Germline CDR1 reads SEHNR; CDR2 reads FQNEAQ (reference sequence). The CDR3 loop is CASSSPGPYNEQFF. In DNA form, the CDR3 reads TGTGCCAGCAGCTCGCCGGGTCCCTACAATGAGCAGTTCTTC.

The chain is built from TRBV5-8 and TRBJ1-2; D gene ambiguous. With 1 base removed from V and 0 bases from J, the gap between germline ends came to 16 bases. The CDR3 extends over 17 amino acids. In germline, CDR1 is SGHTS, CDR2 YDEGEE. Written as DNA, the CDR3 is TGTGCCAGCAGCTTGTACGTTGGTCAGGTCTCTAACTATGGCTACACCTTC. Residues: CASSLYVGQVSNYGYTF.

The V call is TRBV5-5, the J call TRBJ1-1, with D possibly matching TRBD1 (6 bases). V lost 4 bases, J lost 0 bases, and 19 bases lay in between. The CDR3 extends over 17 amino acids. Germline loops: CDR1 SGHKS, CDR2 YYEKEE (reference sequence). The CDR3 loop reads CASSSSMTRGLNTEAFF. In DNA form, the CDR3 reads TGTGCCAGCAGCAGTTCCATGACCAGGGGCTTGAACACTGAAGCTTTCTTT.

This chain uses TRBV5-1 with TRBJ2-3; 8 positions match TRBD2. Germline trimming cut 3 bases from V and 9 bases from J; bases unmatched to any gene: 3. Germline V lookup: CDR1 SGHRS, CDR2 YFSETQ. The CDR3 runs 12 residues. This chain's CDR3 is CASSWVAGTQYF. CDR3 bases: TGCGCCAGCAGCTGGGTAGCGGGAACGCAGTATTTT.

The chain combines TRBV2 with TRBJ2-7; tentative D call: TRBD1 (5 bases). Looked up from germline, CDR1 is SNHLY and CDR2 is FYNNEI. V shed 7 bases and J shed 5 bases, with 12 bases lying between them. This CDR3 has 12 residues. CDR3 coding DNA: TGTGCCAGCAAAATGGACACGAACGAGCAGTACTTC. Translating it yields CASKMDTNEQYF. The variable domain in full, with the rest retrieved from reference TRBV2 and TRBJ2-7, is EPEVTQTPSHQVTQMGQEVILRCVPISNHLYFYWYRQILGQKVEFLVSFYNNEISEKSEIFDDQFSVERPDGSNFTLKIRSTKLEDSAMYFCASKMDTNEQYFGPGTRLTVT.

The rearrangement joins TRBV6-5 to TRBJ1-1; the match to TRBD1 covers 8 bases. The CDR3 runs to 13 residues. The germline V gene has CDR1 MNHEY and CDR2 SVGAGI. Trimming at V came to 5 bases and at J to 4 bases, leaving 3 bases not matched to a gene. The CDR3 sequence is CASSATGGTEAFF. DNA of the CDR3: TGTGCCAGCAGTGCTACAGGGGGCACTGAAGCTTTCTTT.

On this clone: A read error may produce the germline difference seen at one junction end. The chain uses TRBV6-1 and TRBJ2-5; no firm D call. The CDR3 is made up of 13 amino acids. CDR1 is MNHNS and CDR2 is SASEGT in the germline V gene. The CDR3 protein is CASSEVLLETQYF. The CDR3 nucleotides read TGTGCCAGCAGCGAAGTATTACTAGAGACCCAGTACTTC.

A note on this clone: Distinct nucleotide sequences in the sample also encode this CDR3. The rearrangement joins TRBV9 to TRBJ1-4; the D gene is possibly TRBD1 (5 bases). The CDR3 is 17 amino acids. V lost 2 bases and J lost 4, with 18 bases in between. The V gene's germline CDR1 is SGDLS and CDR2 YYNGEE. This CDR3 is CASSVQPASRGNEKLFF. CDR3 DNA sequence: TGTGCCAGCAGCGTGCAGCCCGCCTCAAGGGGTAATGAAAAACTGTTTTTT. The full variable domain, its missing parts supplied by reference TRBV9 and TRBJ1-4, is DSGVTQTPKHLITATGQRVTLRCSPRSGDLSVYWYQQSLDQGLQFLIQYYNGEERAKGNILERFSAQQFPDLHSELNLSSLELGDSALYFCASSVQPASRGNEKLFFGSGTQLSVL.

The J gene is TRBJ2-5, the V gene TRBV19; 12 positions agree with TRBD1. The CDR3 contains 16 residues. Germline-derived CDR1 and CDR2 are LNHDA and SQIVND (reference sequence). The ends lost 5 bases at V and 1 base at J; junction bases unmatched: 5. This CDR3 reads CASSGTGGVSQETQYF. For the CDR3, the DNA is TGTGCCAGTAGTGGGACAGGGGGCGTCAGCCAAGAGACCCAGTACTTC.